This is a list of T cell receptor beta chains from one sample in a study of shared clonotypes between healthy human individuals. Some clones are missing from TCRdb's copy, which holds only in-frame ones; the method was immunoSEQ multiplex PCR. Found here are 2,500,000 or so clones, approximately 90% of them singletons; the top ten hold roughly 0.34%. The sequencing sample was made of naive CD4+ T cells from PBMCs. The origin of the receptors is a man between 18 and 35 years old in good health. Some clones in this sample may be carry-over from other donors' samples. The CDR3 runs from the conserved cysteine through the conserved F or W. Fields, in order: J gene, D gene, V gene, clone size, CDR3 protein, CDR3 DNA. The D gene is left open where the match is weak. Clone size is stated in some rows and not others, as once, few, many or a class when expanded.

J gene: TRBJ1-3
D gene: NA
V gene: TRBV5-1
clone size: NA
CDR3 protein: CASSLDPGSSGNTIYF
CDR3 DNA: TGCGCCAGCAGCTTGGACCCGGGGTCGTCTGGAAACACCATATATTTT

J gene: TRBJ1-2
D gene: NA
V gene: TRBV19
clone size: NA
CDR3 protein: CASSVDRTKVYGYTF
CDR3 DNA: TGTGCCAGTAGTGTAGACAGGACAAAAGTTTATGGCTACACCTTC

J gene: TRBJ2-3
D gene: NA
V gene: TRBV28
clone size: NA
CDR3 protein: CASSNGQSAGDTQYF
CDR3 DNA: TGTGCCAGCTCCAACGGGCAGTCGGCGGGAGATACGCAGTATTTT

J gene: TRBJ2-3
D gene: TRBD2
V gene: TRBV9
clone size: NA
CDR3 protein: CASSVGLAGGPIGTQYF
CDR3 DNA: TGTGCCAGCAGCGTAGGACTAGCGGGAGGGCCGATAGGTACGCAGTATTTT

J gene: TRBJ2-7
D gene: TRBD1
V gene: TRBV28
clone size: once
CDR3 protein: CASTGGPRSPYEQYF
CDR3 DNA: TGTGCCAGTACAGGGGGCCCACGTAGTCCCTACGAGCAGTACTTC

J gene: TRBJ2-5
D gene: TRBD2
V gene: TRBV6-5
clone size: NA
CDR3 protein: CASSRTSDVITQYF
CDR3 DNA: TGTGCCAGCAGTAGGACTAGCGACGTCATCACCCAGTACTTC

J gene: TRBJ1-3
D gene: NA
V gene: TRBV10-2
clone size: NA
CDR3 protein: CASSESIGATGNTIYF
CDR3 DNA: TGCGCCAGCAGTGAGTCAATCGGGGCAACTGGAAACACCATATATTTT

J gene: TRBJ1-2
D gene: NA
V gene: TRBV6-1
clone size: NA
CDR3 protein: CASSEPRDYGYTF
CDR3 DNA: TGTGCCAGCAGTGAACCCCGGGACTATGGCTACACCTTC

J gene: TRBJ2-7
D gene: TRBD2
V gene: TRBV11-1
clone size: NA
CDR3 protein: CASSTLSGQSYEQYF
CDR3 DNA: TGTGCCAGCAGCACACTTAGCGGGCAATCCTACGAGCAGTACTTC

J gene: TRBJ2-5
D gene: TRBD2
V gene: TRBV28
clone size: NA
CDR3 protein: CASSLRWLAGNKETQYF
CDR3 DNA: TGTGCCAGCAGTTTGAGGTGGCTAGCGGGTAATAAGGAGACCCAGTACTTC

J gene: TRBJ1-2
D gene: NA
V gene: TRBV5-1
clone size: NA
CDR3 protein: CASMAGDLANYGYTF
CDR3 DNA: TGCGCCAGCATGGCGGGGGACCTAGCTAACTATGGCTACACCTTC

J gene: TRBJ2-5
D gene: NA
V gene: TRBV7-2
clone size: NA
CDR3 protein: CASSLHSTGVQETQYF
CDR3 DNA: TGTGCCAGCAGCTTACACTCTACGGGGGTTCAAGAGACCCAGTACTTC

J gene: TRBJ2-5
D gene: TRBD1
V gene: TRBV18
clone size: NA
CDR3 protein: CASSQSQGAQETQYF
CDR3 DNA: TGTGCCAGCTCCCAATCTCAGGGGGCCCAAGAGACCCAGTACTTC

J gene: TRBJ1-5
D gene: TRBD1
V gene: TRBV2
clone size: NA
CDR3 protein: CASSPSDRVVQPQHF
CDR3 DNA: TGTGCCAGCAGTCCTTCCGACAGGGTGGTACAGCCCCAGCATTTT

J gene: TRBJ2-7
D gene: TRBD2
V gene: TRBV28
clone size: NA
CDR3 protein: CASSTTSGLYEQYF
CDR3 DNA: TGTGCCAGCAGTACCACTAGCGGCCTCTACGAGCAGTACTTC

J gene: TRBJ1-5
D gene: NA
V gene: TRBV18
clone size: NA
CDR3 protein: CASSPRFNQPQHF
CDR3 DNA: TGTGCCAGCTCACCGCGTTTTAATCAGCCCCAGCATTTT

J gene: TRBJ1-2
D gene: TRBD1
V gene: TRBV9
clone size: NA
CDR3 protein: CASSPRDREWGYTF
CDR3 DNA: TGTGCCAGCAGCCCCCGGGACAGGGAGTGGGGCTACACCTTC

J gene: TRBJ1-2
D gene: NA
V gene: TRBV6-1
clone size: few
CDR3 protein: CASSAGAAYGYTF
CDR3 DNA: TGTGCCAGCAGTGCGGGGGCGGCCTATGGCTACACCTTC

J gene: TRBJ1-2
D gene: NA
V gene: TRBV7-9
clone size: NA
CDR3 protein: CASSSGRGLRYTF
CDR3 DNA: TGTGCCAGCAGCTCGGGACGCGGCCTCCGCTACACCTTC

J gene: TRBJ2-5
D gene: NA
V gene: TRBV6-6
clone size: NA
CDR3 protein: CASSYSKGETQYF
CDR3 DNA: TGTGCCAGCAGTTACTCGAAGGGTGAGACCCAGTACTTC

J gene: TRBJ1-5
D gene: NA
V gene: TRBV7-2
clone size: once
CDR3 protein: CASSSSPSNQPQHF
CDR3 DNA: TGTGCCAGCAGCTCCTCACCGAGCAATCAGCCCCAGCATTTT

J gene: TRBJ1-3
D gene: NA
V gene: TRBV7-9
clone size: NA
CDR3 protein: CASRYLVRGTGNTIYF
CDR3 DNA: TGTGCCAGCAGGTACCTCGTGAGGGGGACTGGAAACACCATATATTTT

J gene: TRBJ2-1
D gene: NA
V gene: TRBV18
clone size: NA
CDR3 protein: CASSPLSGYNEQFF
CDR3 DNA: TGTGCCAGCTCACCTCTTAGCGGCTACAATGAGCAGTTCTTC

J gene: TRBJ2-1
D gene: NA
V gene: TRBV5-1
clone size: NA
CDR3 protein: CASSLAGRGQFF
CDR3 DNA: TGCGCCAGCAGCTTGGCGGGGCGGGGGCAGTTCTTC

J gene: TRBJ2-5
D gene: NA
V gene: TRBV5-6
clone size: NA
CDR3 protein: CASSSLGGSETQYF
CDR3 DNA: TGTGCCAGCAGCTCCTTGGGGGGATCGGAGACCCAGTACTTC

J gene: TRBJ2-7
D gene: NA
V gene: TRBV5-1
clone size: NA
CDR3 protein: CASSSTPSEQYF
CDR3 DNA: TGCGCCAGCAGCTCTACTCCCTCCGAGCAGTACTTC

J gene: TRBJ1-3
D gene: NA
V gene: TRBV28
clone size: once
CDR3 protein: CASSRQTIGNTIYF
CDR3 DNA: TGTGCCAGCAGTAGACAGACCATCGGAAACACCATATATTTT

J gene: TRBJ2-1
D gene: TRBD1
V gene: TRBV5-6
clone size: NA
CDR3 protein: CASSFRGSYNEQFF
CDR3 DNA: TGTGCCAGCAGCTTCAGGGGGTCATACAATGAGCAGTTCTTC